Sequencing of this T cell receptor (beta chain) was carried out in a study of control samples from healthy donors and cancer patients. This CDR3 region has 16 residues. J was trimmed by 3 bases and V by 2 bases; bases with no gene match: 6. Germline CDR1 is SGHVS and CDR2 is FQNEAQ. The method was immunoSEQ multiplex PCR; TCRdb's version includes in-frame clones alone and lacks a portion of them. The sample consists of more than 95,000 clones, roughly 85% of them appearing once. The clonotype originates from a woman aged 50 to 60 in good health. J is TRBJ2-7 and V is TRBV7-8; 11 positions agree with TRBD1. Sequences were obtained from blood. The CDR3 DNA sequence: TGTGCCAGCAGCTTAATGGGGACAGGGGGAATCTACGAGCAGTACTTC. It encodes CASSLMGTGGIYEQYF.